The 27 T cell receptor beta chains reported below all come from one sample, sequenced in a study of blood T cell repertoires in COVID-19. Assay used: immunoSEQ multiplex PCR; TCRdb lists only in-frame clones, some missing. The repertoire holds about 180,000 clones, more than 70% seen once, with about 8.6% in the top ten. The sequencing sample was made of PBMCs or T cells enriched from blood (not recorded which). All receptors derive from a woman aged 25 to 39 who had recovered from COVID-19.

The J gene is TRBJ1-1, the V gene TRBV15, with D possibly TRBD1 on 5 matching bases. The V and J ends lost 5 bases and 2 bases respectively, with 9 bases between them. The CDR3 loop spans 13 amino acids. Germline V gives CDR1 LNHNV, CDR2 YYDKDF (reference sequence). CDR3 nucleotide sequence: TGTGCCACCAGCGCGGGACTCAACACTGAAGCTTTCTTT. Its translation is CATSAGLNTEAFF.

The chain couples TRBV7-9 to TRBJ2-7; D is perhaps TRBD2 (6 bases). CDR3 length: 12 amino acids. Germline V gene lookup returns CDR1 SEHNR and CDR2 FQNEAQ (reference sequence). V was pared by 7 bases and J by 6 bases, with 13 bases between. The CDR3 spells CASNTGLAEQYF. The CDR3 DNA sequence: TGTGCCAGCAACACGGGACTCGCCGAGCAGTACTTC.

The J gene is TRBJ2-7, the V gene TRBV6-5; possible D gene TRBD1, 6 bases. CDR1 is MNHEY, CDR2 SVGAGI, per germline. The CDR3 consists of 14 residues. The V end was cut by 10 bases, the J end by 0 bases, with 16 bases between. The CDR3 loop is CATHRAESSYEQYF. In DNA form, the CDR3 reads TGTGCCACCCACAGGGCGGAGAGCTCCTACGAGCAGTACTTC.

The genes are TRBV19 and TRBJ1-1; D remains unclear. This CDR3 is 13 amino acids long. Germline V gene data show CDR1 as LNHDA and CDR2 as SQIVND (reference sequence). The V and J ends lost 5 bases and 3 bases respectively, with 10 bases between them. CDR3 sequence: CASSVGSYTEAFF. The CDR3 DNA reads TGTGCCAGTAGTGTCGGGAGTTACACTGAAGCTTTCTTT.

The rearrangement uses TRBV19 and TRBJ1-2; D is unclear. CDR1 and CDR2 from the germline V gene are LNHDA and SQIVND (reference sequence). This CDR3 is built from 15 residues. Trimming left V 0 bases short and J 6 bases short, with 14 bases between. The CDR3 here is CASSIEGDRGNGYTF. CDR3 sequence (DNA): TGTGCCAGTAGTATAGAGGGAGACCGAGGCAATGGCTACACCTTC.

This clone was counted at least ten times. As DNA, the CDR3 is TGCGCCAGCAGTGAGACCAACGCGGGAGGGCCTCAGGATACGCAGTATTTT. It translates to CASSETNAGGPQDTQYF. The J gene is TRBJ2-3, the V gene TRBV10-1; TRBD2 agrees at 9 bases. The CDR3 extends over 17 amino acids. Looked up from germline, CDR1 is WNHNN and CDR2 is SYGVQD (reference sequence). The trim removed 2 bases at V and 6 bases at J, leaving 12 bases unmatched.

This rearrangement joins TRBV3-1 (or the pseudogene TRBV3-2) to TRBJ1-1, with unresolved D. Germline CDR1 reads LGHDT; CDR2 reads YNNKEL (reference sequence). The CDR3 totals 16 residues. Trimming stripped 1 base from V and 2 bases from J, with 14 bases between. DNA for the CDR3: TGTGCCAGCAGCCAAGGGCCCGACCGACTAAACACTGAAGCTTTCTTT. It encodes CASSQGPDRLNTEAFF.

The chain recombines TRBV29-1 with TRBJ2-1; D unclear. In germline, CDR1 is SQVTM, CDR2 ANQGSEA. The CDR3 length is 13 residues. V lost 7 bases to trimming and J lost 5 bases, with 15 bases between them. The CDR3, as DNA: TGCAGCGGCCTAGGTAGAACTAACAATGAGCAGTTCTTC. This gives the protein CSGLGRTNNEQFF.

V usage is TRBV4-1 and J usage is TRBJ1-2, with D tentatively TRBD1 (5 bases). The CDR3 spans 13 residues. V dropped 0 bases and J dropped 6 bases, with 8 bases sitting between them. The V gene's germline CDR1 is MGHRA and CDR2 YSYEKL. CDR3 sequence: CASSQDRGDGYTF. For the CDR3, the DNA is TGCGCCAGCAGCCAAGATCGGGGGGATGGCTACACCTTC.

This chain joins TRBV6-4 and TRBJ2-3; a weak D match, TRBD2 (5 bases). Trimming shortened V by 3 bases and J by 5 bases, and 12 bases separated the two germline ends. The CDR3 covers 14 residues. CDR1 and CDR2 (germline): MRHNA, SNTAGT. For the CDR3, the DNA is TGTGCCAGCAGTGAGGGGAGTGGGAGAGATACGCAGTATTTT. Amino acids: CASSEGSGRDTQYF.

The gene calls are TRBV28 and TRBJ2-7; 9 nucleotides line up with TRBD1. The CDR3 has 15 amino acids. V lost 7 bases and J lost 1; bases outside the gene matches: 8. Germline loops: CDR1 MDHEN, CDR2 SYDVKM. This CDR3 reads CASTLGTGLSYEQYF. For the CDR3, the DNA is TGTGCCAGCACCCTCGGGACAGGGCTTTCCTACGAGCAGTACTTC.

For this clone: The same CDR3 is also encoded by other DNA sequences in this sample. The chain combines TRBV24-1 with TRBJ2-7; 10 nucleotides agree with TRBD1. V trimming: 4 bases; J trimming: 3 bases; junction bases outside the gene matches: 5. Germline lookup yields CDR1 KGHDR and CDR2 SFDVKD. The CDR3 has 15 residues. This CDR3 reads CATSDSTGGFYEQYF. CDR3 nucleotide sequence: TGTGCCACCAGTGACTCGACAGGGGGCTTCTACGAGCAGTACTTC.

CDR3 nucleotides: TGTGCCAGCAGTTACTCGATTAATCAGGGGACCGGGGAGCTGTTTTTT. Translated, it gives CASSYSINQGTGELFF. This chain uses TRBV6-5 with TRBJ2-2; weak D call: TRBD1 (6 bases). V lost 0 bases and J lost 5, with 13 bases in between. CDR3 length: 16 amino acids. The germline CDR1 and CDR2 sequences are MNHEY and SVGAGI.

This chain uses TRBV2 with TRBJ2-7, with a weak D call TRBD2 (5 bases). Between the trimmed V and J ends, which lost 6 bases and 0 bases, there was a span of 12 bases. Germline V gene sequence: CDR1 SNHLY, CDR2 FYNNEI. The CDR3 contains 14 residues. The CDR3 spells CASREEVGSYEQYF. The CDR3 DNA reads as TGTGCCAGCAGGGAGGAGGTCGGCTCCTACGAGCAGTACTTC.

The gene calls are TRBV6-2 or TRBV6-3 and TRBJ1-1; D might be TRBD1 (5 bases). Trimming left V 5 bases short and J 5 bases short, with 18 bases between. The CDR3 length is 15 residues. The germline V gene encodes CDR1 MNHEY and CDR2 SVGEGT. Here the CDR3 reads CASSLARDLKTEAFF. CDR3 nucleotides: TGTGCCAGCAGTCTCGCCAGGGATTTAAAGACTGAAGCTTTCTTT.

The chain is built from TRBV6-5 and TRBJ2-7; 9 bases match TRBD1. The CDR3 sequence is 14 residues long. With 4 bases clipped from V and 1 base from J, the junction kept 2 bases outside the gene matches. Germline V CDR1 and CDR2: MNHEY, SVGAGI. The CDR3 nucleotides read TGTGCCAGCAGTTGGGACAGGGTATCCTACGAGCAGTACTTC. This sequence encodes CASSWDRVSYEQYF.

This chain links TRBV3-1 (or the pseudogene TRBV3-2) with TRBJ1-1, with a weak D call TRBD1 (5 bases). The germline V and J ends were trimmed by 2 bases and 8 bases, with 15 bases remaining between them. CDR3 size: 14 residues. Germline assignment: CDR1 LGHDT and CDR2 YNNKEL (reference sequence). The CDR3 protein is CASSQKTTVTEAFF. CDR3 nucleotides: TGTGCCAGCAGCCAAAAAACGACAGTTACAGAAGCTTTCTTT.

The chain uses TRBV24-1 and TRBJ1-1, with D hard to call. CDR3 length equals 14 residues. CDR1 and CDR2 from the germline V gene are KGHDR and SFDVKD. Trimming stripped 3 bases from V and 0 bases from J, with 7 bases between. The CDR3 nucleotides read TGTGCCACCAGTGATAACAGTATGAACACTGAAGCTTTCTTT. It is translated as CATSDNSMNTEAFF.

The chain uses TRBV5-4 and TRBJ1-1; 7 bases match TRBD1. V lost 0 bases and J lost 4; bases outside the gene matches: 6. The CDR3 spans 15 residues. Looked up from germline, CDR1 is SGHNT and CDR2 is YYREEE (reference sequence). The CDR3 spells CASSLDNRGFTEAFF. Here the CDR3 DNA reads TGTGCCAGCAGCTTGGACAACAGGGGATTCACTGAAGCTTTCTTT. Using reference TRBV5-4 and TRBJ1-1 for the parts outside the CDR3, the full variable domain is ETGVTQSPTHLIKTRGQQVTLRCSSQSGHNTVSWYQQALGQGPQFIFQYYREEENGRGNFPPRFSGLQFPNYSSELNVNALELDDSALYLCASSLDNRGFTEAFFGQGTRLTVV.

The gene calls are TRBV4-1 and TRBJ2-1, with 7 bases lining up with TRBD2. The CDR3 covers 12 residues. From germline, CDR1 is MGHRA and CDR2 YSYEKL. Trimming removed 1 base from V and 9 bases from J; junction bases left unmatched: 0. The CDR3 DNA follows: TGCGCCAGCAGCCAAGCGGGGGGTGAGCAGTTCTTC. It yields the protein CASSQAGGEQFF.

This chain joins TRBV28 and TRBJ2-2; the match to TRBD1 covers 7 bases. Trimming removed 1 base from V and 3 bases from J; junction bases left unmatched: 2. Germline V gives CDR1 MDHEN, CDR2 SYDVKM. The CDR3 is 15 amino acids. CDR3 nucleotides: TGTGCCAGCAGTTTATTACAGGGGTACACCGGGGAGCTGTTTTTT. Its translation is CASSLLQGYTGELFF.

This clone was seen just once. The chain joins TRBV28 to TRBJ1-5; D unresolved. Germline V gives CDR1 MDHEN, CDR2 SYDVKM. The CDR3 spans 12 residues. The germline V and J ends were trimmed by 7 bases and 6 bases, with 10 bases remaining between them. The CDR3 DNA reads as TGTGCCAGCACTAAGCGGGGTCAGCCCCAGCATTTT. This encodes CASTKRGQPQHF.

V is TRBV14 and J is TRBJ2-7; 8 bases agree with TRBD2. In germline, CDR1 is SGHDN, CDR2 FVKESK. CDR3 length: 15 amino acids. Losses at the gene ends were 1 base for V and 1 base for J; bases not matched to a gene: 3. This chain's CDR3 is CASSQGTSISYEQYF. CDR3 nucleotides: TGTGCCAGCAGCCAAGGGACTAGCATTTCCTACGAGCAGTACTTC. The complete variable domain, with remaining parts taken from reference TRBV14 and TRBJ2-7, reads EAGVTQFPSHSVIEKGQTVTLRCDPISGHDNLYWYRRVMGKEIKFLLHFVKESKQDESGMPNNRFLAERTGGTYSTLKVQPAELEDSGVYFCASSQGTSISYEQYFGPGTRLTVT.

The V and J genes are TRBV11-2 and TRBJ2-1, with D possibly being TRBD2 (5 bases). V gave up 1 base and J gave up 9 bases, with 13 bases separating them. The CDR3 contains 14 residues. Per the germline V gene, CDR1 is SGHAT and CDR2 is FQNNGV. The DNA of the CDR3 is TGTGCCAGCAGCTTAGTTATTCTAGCAAGTGAGCAGTTCTTC. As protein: CASSLVILASEQFF. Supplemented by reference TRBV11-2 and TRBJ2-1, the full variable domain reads EAGVAQSPRYKIIEKRQSVAFWCNPISGHATLYWYQQILGQGPKLLIQFQNNGVVDDSQLPKDRFSAERLKGVDSTLKIQPAKLEDSAVYLCASSLVILASEQFFGPGTRLTVL.

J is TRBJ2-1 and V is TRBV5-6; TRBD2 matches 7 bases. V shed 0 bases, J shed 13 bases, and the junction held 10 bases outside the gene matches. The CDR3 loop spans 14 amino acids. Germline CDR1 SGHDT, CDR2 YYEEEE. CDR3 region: CASSLVGGAGDQFF. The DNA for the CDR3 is TGTGCCAGCAGCTTGGTAGGCGGCGCGGGAGATCAGTTCTTC. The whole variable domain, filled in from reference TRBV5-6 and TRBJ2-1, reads DAGVTQSPTHLIKTRGQQVTLRCSPKSGHDTVSWYQQALGQGPQFIFQYYEEEERQRGNFPDRFSGHQFPNYSSELNVNALLLGDSALYLCASSLVGGAGDQFFGPGTRLTVL.

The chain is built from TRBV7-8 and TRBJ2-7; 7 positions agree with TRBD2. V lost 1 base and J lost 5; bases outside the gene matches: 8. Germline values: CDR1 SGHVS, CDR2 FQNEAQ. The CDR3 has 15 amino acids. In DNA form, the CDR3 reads TGTGCCAGCAGCTTAGTTGGGGGAGGGGCGGACGAGCAGTACTTC. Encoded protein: CASSLVGGGADEQYF.

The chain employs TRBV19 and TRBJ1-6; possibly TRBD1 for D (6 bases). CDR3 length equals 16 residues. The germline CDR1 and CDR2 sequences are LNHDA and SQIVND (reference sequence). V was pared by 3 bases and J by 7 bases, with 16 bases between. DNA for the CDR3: TGTGCCAGTAGTATGATGGCAGGGGTTTACAATTCACCCCTCCACTTT. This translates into CASSMMAGVYNSPLHF.